Listed here are 28 T cell receptor beta chains from one sample, sequenced in a study of cytomegalovirus exposure and HLA in healthy donors. Libraries were prepared by immunoSEQ multiplex PCR; TCRdb keeps only in-frame clonotypes and omits some of them. The repertoire holds roughly 71,000 clones, 85% to 95% seen once, with about 0.63% in the top ten. The specimen sequenced was PBMCs. The receptor set was obtained from a woman between 18 and 29 years old in good health and CMV-seronegative.

DNA of the CDR3: TGTGCCAGCAGTTCCACAGGGGGGAACACTGAAGCTTTCTTT. Amino acids: CASSSTGGNTEAFF. J is TRBJ1-1 and V is TRBV27; TRBD1 matches at 8 bases. The germline V gene has CDR1 MNHEY and CDR2 SMNVEV (reference sequence). Trimming removed 4 bases from V and 1 base from J; junction bases left unmatched: 2. There are 14 residues in the CDR3.

The J gene is TRBJ2-3, the V gene TRBV19, with 9 positions matching TRBD2. With 7 bases clipped from V and 6 bases from J, the junction kept 14 bases outside the gene matches. Germline loops: CDR1 LNHDA, CDR2 SQIVND (reference sequence). CDR3 length equals 16 residues. The CDR3 protein is CASTSWRGGQRDTQYF. The CDR3 DNA is TGTGCCAGTACCAGCTGGCGGGGGGGCCAGAGGGATACGCAGTATTTT.

The V gene is TRBV2, the J gene TRBJ2-5, with TRBD2 matching over 12 bases. Germline V gene lookup returns CDR1 SNHLY and CDR2 FYNNEI. This CDR3 is 16 amino acids long. V trimming: 7 bases; J trimming: 5 bases; junction bases outside the gene matches: 11. CDR3 residues: CASKRRLAGEPETQYF. DNA of the CDR3: TGTGCCAGCAAACGAAGACTAGCGGGGGAACCGGAGACCCAGTACTTC.

The chain couples TRBV4-1 to TRBJ2-1; 7 bases agree with TRBD1. J was trimmed by 6 bases and V by 3 bases; bases with no gene match: 11. This CDR3 is built from 16 residues. The germline V gene encodes CDR1 MGHRA and CDR2 YSYEKL. CDR3 DNA sequence: TGCGCCAGCAGCCAGCCTACCAGGGGGACCTCCAATGAGCAGTTCTTC. Translated, it gives CASSQPTRGTSNEQFF.

J is TRBJ2-5 and V is TRBV2; 8 bases match TRBD2. V lost 4 bases to trimming and J lost 2 bases; unmatched junction nucleotides: 6. Germline V lookup: CDR1 SNHLY, CDR2 FYNNEI. The CDR3 is 15 amino acids. The CDR3, as DNA: TGTGCCAGCAGTGGTTTTGGCGGGAGGCAAGAGACCCAGTACTTC. Amino acids: CASSGFGGRQETQYF.

The chain combines TRBV9 with TRBJ2-3; 16 nucleotides align to TRBD2. Germline CDR1 SGDLS, CDR2 YYNGEE. V lost 3 bases, J lost 4 bases, and 8 bases stayed unmatched. This CDR3 has 18 amino acids. CDR3 DNA: TGTGCCAGCAGCGGGCCGGGACTAGCGGGGGGGCCCGCAGATACGCAGTATTTT. It translates to CASSGPGLAGGPADTQYF. Full variable domain (rest looked up from reference TRBV9 and TRBJ2-3): DSGVTQTPKHLITATGQRVTLRCSPRSGDLSVYWYQQSLDQGLQFLIQYYNGEERAKGNILERFSAQQFPDLHSELNLSSLELGDSALYFCASSGPGLAGGPADTQYFGPGTRLTVL.

This clone was counted once. V usage is TRBV27 and J usage is TRBJ1-4; D gene uncertain. This CDR3 region has 14 residues. V lost 6 bases to trimming and J lost 5 bases, with 13 bases between them. Germline V gene data show CDR1 as MNHEY and CDR2 as SMNVEV (reference sequence). As DNA, the CDR3 is TGTGCCAGCAGCCCCGCGGTGATGAATGAAAAACTGTTTTTT. Translation: CASSPAVMNEKLFF.

DNA of the CDR3: TGTGCCAGCAGCCAAGGAAGGACAGGGGCCTACGAGCAGTACTTC. Its protein product is CASSQGRTGAYEQYF. This chain joins TRBV14 and TRBJ2-7; TRBD1 matches at 9 bases. CDR1 and CDR2 (germline): SGHDN, FVKESK. V lost 1 base, J lost 2 bases, and 3 bases stayed unmatched. This CDR3 is 15 amino acids long.

This chain joins TRBV5-1 and TRBJ2-1; TRBD1 agrees at 10 bases. After removal of 4 bases from V and 1 base from J, the junction contained 8 bases not matched to a gene. This CDR3 is 17 amino acids long. The V gene's germline CDR1 is SGHRS and CDR2 YFSETQ. This chain's CDR3 is CASSTHRDRGSYNEQFF. The CDR3 DNA follows: TGCGCCAGCAGCACCCACCGGGACAGGGGTTCCTACAATGAGCAGTTCTTC.

The V call is TRBV19, the J call TRBJ1-5; possible D gene TRBD1, 5 bases. This CDR3 region has 13 residues. Trimming cost V 4 bases and J 12 bases, with 16 bases left between them. Germline loops: CDR1 LNHDA, CDR2 SQIVND (reference sequence). The DNA for the CDR3 is TGTGCCAGTAGTAGGGGGGTAGATCAGGACCAGCATTTT. Translation: CASSRGVDQDQHF.

The rearrangement links TRBV9 to TRBJ1-6; D possibly corresponds to TRBD1 (5 bases). Germline V gene lookup returns CDR1 SGDLS and CDR2 YYNGEE. This CDR3 spans 17 amino acids. Trimming removed 3 bases at V and 0 bases at J, with 13 bases between. The CDR3, as DNA: TGTGCCAGCAGCGAGGGACTCCTGAGCTCCTATAATTCACCCCTCCACTTT. This codes for CASSEGLLSSYNSPLHF.

The chain links TRBV7-2 to TRBJ1-5; no firm D call. Germline CDR1 SGHTA, CDR2 FQGNSA. CDR3 size: 14 residues. V dropped 5 bases and J dropped 6 bases, with 14 bases sitting between them. CDR3 in DNA: TGTGCCAGCAGCCTAAAGGGAGCAGCTCAGCCCCAGCATTTT. It is translated as CASSLKGAAQPQHF. The variable domain in full, with the rest retrieved from reference TRBV7-2 and TRBJ1-5, is GAGVSQSPSNKVTEKGKDVELRCDPISGHTALYWYRQSLGQGLEFLIYFQGNSAPDKSGLPSDRFSAERTGGSVSTLTIQRTQQEDSAVYLCASSLKGAAQPQHFGDGTRLSIL.

The genes are TRBV7-2 and TRBJ1-4; 7 nucleotides align to TRBD1. Looked up from germline, CDR1 is SGHTA and CDR2 is FQGNSA. The CDR3 spans 15 residues. The ends lost 8 bases at V and 3 bases at J; junction bases unmatched: 9. The CDR3 here is CASGQRGPANEKLFF. The CDR3 DNA follows: TGTGCCAGCGGCCAGAGGGGGCCAGCTAATGAAAAACTGTTTTTT.

This clone turned up a few times. The J gene is TRBJ1-6, the V gene TRBV2, with 7 bases fitting TRBD1. The germline V gene encodes CDR1 SNHLY and CDR2 FYNNEI. The CDR3 is 15 amino acids. V lost 6 bases and J lost 8; bases outside the gene matches: 10. The CDR3 bases are TGTGCCAGCAGCATAAGACAGGGTTGGGATTCACCCCTCCACTTT. Protein: CASSIRQGWDSPLHF.

V usage is TRBV2 and J usage is TRBJ2-5; TRBD2 is a possible D gene (6 bases). V was clipped by 7 bases and J by 0 bases, with 21 bases between them. The CDR3 totals 17 residues. Per the germline V gene, CDR1 is SNHLY and CDR2 is FYNNEI. The CDR3 DNA reads as TGTGCCAGCACCCGGGACTCTCTCGCCAGGTACCAAGAGACCCAGTACTTC. Protein: CASTRDSLARYQETQYF.

This sequence joins TRBV27 and TRBJ2-7, with D perhaps matching TRBD1 (5 bases). V shed 4 bases and J shed 3 bases, with 16 bases lying between them. From germline, CDR1 is MNHEY and CDR2 SMNVEV (reference sequence). The CDR3 is 15 amino acids. The CDR3 nucleotides are TGTGCCAGCAGTTCAGATCCCGACAGTCACTACGAGCAGTACTTC. Residues: CASSSDPDSHYEQYF.

The rearrangement joins TRBV18 to TRBJ2-2, with a possible D match to TRBD1 (6 bases). Germline assignment: CDR1 KGHSH and CDR2 LQKENI. This CDR3 is built from 13 residues. Trimming shortened V by 6 bases and J by 6 bases, and 11 bases separated the two germline ends. CDR3 sequence reads: CASSETGSGELFF. The CDR3 DNA sequence: TGTGCCAGCTCCGAAACAGGGTCCGGGGAGCTGTTTTTT.

The rearrangement joins TRBV30 to TRBJ2-2; 11 bases are a match to TRBD1. The germline gives CDR1 GTSNPN, CDR2 SVGIG (reference sequence). V shed 5 bases and J 1 base; nucleotides not matched to a gene: 0. There are 14 residues in the CDR3. The CDR3 loop reads CAWGTGGNTGELFF. The CDR3 DNA reads TGTGCCTGGGGGACAGGGGGGAACACCGGGGAGCTGTTTTTT. Based on the CDR3 plus reference TRBV30 and TRBJ2-2, the full variable domain is SQTIHQWPATLVQPVGSPLSLECTVEGTSNPNLYWYRQAAGRGLQLLFYSVGIGQISSEVPQNLSASRPQDRQFILSSKKLLLSDSGFYLCAWGTGGNTGELFFGEGSRLTVL.

The rearrangement uses TRBV19 and TRBJ1-5; no definite D call. Trimming took 6 bases from V and 4 from J, leaving 13 bases between them. The CDR3 has 14 amino acids. The germline V gene has CDR1 LNHDA and CDR2 SQIVND (reference sequence). CDR3 nucleotide sequence: TGTGCCAGTAGCAGAGGGTTCGGGAATCAGCCCCAGCATTTT. Protein: CASSRGFGNQPQHF.

The chain combines TRBV19 with TRBJ2-5; TRBD1 might be the D (6 bases). The V end lost 3 bases, the J end lost 1 base, and 27 bases lay between the germline ends. Germline lookup yields CDR1 LNHDA and CDR2 SQIVND (reference sequence). The length of the CDR3 is 20 residues. The CDR3 DNA is TGTGCCAGTAGTATTCGATCGGCAGGGGCCGTCATGGCGGTCCAAGAGACCCAGTACTTC. Translating gives CASSIRSAGAVMAVQETQYF.

The chain joins TRBV4-1 to TRBJ2-7; D may be TRBD2 (5 bases). Deletions cut 3 bases from V and 6 bases from J, with 9 bases between. Looked up from germline, CDR1 is MGHRA and CDR2 is YSYEKL. This CDR3 has 12 amino acids. The CDR3 protein is CASSHSGLEQYF. CDR3 DNA sequence: TGCGCCAGCAGCCATTCAGGACTCGAGCAGTACTTC.

The chain has TRBV28 and TRBJ2-6; 7 positions match TRBD2. Per the germline V gene, CDR1 is MDHEN and CDR2 is SYDVKM. Losses at the gene ends were 2 bases for V and 2 bases for J; bases not matched to a gene: 3. The CDR3 totals 16 residues. CDR3: CASSLSGVAGANVLTF. CDR3 DNA: TGTGCCAGCAGTTTAAGCGGGGTGGCTGGGGCCAACGTCCTGACTTTC.

The chain carries TRBV18 and TRBJ2-1; 7 nucleotides align to TRBD1. In germline, CDR1 is KGHSH, CDR2 LQKENI. This CDR3 comprises 18 residues. The junction had 16 bases not matched to a gene; V was cut back by 0 bases and J by 8 bases. CDR3 residues: CASSPPGTGALVWDEQFF. DNA of the CDR3: TGTGCCAGCTCACCACCTGGAACAGGGGCGCTTGTCTGGGATGAGCAGTTCTTC. Filled out from reference TRBV18 and TRBJ2-1, the complete variable domain reads NAGVMQNPRHLVRRRGQEARLRCSPMKGHSHVYWYRQLPEEGLKFMVYLQKENIIDESGMPKERFSAEFPKEGPSILRIQQVVRGDSAAYFCASSPPGTGALVWDEQFFGPGTRLTVL.

CDR3 region: CASNVSPNRSNQPQHF. CDR3 nucleotide sequence: TGTGCCAGCAATGTATCCCCCAACAGGAGCAATCAGCCCCAGCATTTT. The V call is TRBV2, the J call TRBJ1-5; TRBD1 is a possible D gene (5 bases). The V end was cut by 7 bases, the J end by 1 base, with 17 bases between. Germline V CDR1 and CDR2: SNHLY, FYNNEI. The CDR3 is 16 amino acids.

This chain connects TRBV6-5 to TRBJ1-4; D might be TRBD1 (5 bases). The CDR3 runs to 14 residues. Trimming pared 2 bases from V and 8 bases from J, leaving 12 bases between. Germline CDR1 reads MNHEY; CDR2 reads SVGAGI. The CDR3 region is CASSYQGGKEKLFF. DNA for the CDR3: TGTGCCAGCAGTTACCAGGGAGGGAAAGAAAAACTGTTTTTT.

The chain carries TRBV5-5 and TRBJ2-2; a possible D gene is TRBD1 (6 bases). Germline CDR1 reads SGHKS; CDR2 reads YYEKEE (reference sequence). The CDR3 length is 18 residues. V lost 4 bases, J lost 4 bases, and 23 bases lay in between. The CDR3 reads CASSLRQNGGSLTGELFF. Written as DNA, the CDR3 is TGTGCCAGCAGCCTACGACAGAATGGGGGCTCGCTCACCGGGGAGCTGTTTTTT.

CDR3 in amino acids: CASSLLQGKETQYF. In nucleotides, the CDR3 is TGCGCCAGCAGCTTGTTACAGGGGAAAGAGACCCAGTACTTC. The chain recombines TRBV5-1 with TRBJ2-5; 7 bases are a match to TRBD1. V trimming: 1 base; J trimming: 3 bases; junction bases outside the gene matches: 3. Germline lookup yields CDR1 SGHRS and CDR2 YFSETQ. CDR3 length equals 14 residues. Using reference TRBV5-1 and TRBJ2-5 for the parts outside the CDR3, the full variable domain is KAGVTQTPRYLIKTRGQQVTLSCSPISGHRSVSWYQQTPGQGLQFLFEYFSETQRNKGNFPGRFSGRQFSNSRSEMNVSTLELGDSALYLCASSLLQGKETQYFGPGTRLLVL.

The genes are TRBV2 and TRBJ2-3; the match to TRBD1 covers 7 bases. This CDR3 region has 15 residues. Trimming cost V 6 bases and J 2 bases; bases outside gene matches: 8. Germline CDR1 SNHLY, CDR2 FYNNEI. CDR3 DNA: TGTGCCAGCAGACCACAGGGGCTAAACACAGATACGCAGTATTTT. Encoded protein: CASRPQGLNTDTQYF.